A selection of T cell receptor beta chains follows, all from one sample in a study of blood T cell repertoires in COVID-19. Only in-frame clones appear in the TCRdb table, and some are missing; sequencing was by immunoSEQ multiplex PCR. The sample holds about 190,000 clones; about four fifths are singletons and the top ten take roughly 4.6%. The specimen was peripheral blood. These receptors came from a woman in her seventies with active or convalescent COVID-19. The conserved cysteine and the conserved F or W are not part of the CDR3 here.

V,length,CDR3
TRBV18,12,ASSPQGTNEKLF
TRBV7-9,14,ASSPRQGVGIYEQY
TRBV5-6,13,ASSRTILAKNIQY
TRBV4-2,14,ASSQDPGSSSEVQY
TRBV18,13,ASRTSGNLYNEQF
TRBV29-1,10,SVRLLTGELF
TRBV4-2,16,ASSHIPSSGSSYNEQF
TRBV11-2,15,ASRKGGDRAAYNEQF
TRBV19,14,ASSIGGGSGANVLT
TRBV14,12,ASRKNRDTGELF
TRBV6-1,14,ASSGRQLSLYDGYT
TRBV7-9,13,ASSPRGQPDYGYT
TRBV19,13,ASSATRQGANEQY
TRBV5-1,13,ASSSGTGDRETQY
TRBV4-1,14,ASRRSREGGDNEQF
TRBV5-1,14,ASSFPGLATRNEQF
TRBV24-1,12,ATSDTGTSNEQF
TRBV2,13,ASSQNRGGANVLT
TRBV5-1,12,ASSLRAGAETQY
TRBV27,14,ASSFSSGDSSYEQY
TRBV5-1,12,ASSLSGAYNEQF
TRBV5-1,10,ASSLARPGQF
TRBV18,13,ASSRDTNSYNEQF
TRBV5-4,14,ASSFSLAGNTGELF
TRBV10-1,13,ASSEPGQGDYGYT
TRBV14,12,ASSQGTGPYGYT
TRBV3-1/TRBV3-2,14,ASSRQPSGGPHEQY
TRBV13,10,ASSPGTGEAF